The sequence of this T cell receptor beta chain was determined in a study of blood T cell repertoires in COVID-19. Per germline, CDR1 SQVTM and CDR2 ANQGSEA. The length of the CDR3 is 13 residues. V lost 6 bases and J lost 1, with 13 bases in between. TCRdb keeps only in-frame clones here, not all; method: immunoSEQ multiplex PCR. The sample lists approximately 90,000 clones; over 80% were seen once. Sequencing used peripheral blood. This TCR came from a woman older than 75 with active or convalescent COVID-19. The chain has TRBV29-1 and TRBJ2-7, with TRBD2 as a possible D gene (6 bases). CDR3 DNA sequence: TGCAGCGTCAAATCGGGAGCGTCCTACGAGCAGTACTTC. It codes for CSVKSGASYEQYF.